These T cell receptor beta chains were read from a single sample in a study of control samples from healthy donors and cancer patients. Using immunoSEQ multiplex PCR, the repertoire was profiled, and TCRdb retains in-frame clones only, with some absent. This table holds some 70,000 clones, 83% found once. Sample: blood. The receptors were sampled from a man in his 60s in good health. The conserved cysteine and the conserved F or W are not part of the CDR3 here. Each record gives: D gene, CDR3 length, V gene, CDR3 protein. The D gene is left open where the match is weak.

D gene: NA
CDR3 length: 12
V gene: TRBV27
CDR3 protein: ASTPLSGANVLT

D gene: NA
CDR3 length: 15
V gene: TRBV10-3
CDR3 protein: AISELSLDNSNQPQH

D gene: NA
CDR3 length: 12
V gene: TRBV2
CDR3 protein: ASSDGGWFTEAF

D gene: TRBD1
CDR3 length: 13
V gene: TRBV20-1
CDR3 protein: SASNAGQGDQPQH

D gene: NA
CDR3 length: 11
V gene: TRBV19
CDR3 protein: ASSIDPVAKQF

D gene: NA
CDR3 length: 13
V gene: TRBV3-1/TRBV3-2
CDR3 protein: ASSQDWRYTDTQY

D gene: TRBD1
CDR3 length: 12
V gene: TRBV6-6
CDR3 protein: ASRPTGGGYGYT

D gene: NA
CDR3 length: 13
V gene: TRBV27
CDR3 protein: ASSAGAVGNQPQH

D gene: NA
CDR3 length: 14
V gene: TRBV5-5
CDR3 protein: ASSLGARAVNTEAF

D gene: NA
CDR3 length: 15
V gene: TRBV7-8
CDR3 protein: ASSRMRAWGQQETQY

D gene: NA
CDR3 length: 11
V gene: TRBV27
CDR3 protein: ASRLLGDRALH

D gene: TRBD1
CDR3 length: 13
V gene: TRBV28
CDR3 protein: ASSKQGARGNTIY

D gene: NA
CDR3 length: 10
V gene: TRBV11-2
CDR3 protein: ASSRRAREQY

D gene: NA
CDR3 length: 12
V gene: TRBV9
CDR3 protein: ASSATLEGETQY

D gene: NA
CDR3 length: 13
V gene: TRBV7-6
CDR3 protein: ASSRGRNSGDEQY

D gene: NA
CDR3 length: 15
V gene: TRBV20-1
CDR3 protein: SVSTGTGLHLQETQY

D gene: TRBD2
CDR3 length: 14
V gene: TRBV9
CDR3 protein: ASSVGGLAGRDTQY

D gene: NA
CDR3 length: 14
V gene: TRBV4-3
CDR3 protein: ASSQGWREGTGELF

D gene: TRBD1
CDR3 length: 11
V gene: TRBV19
CDR3 protein: ASSETGGSIQY

D gene: NA
CDR3 length: 12
V gene: TRBV18
CDR3 protein: ASSPQPGETEQF

D gene: TRBD2
CDR3 length: 14
V gene: TRBV7-8
CDR3 protein: ASSLALTSGSYEQF

D gene: NA
CDR3 length: 11
V gene: TRBV28
CDR3 protein: ASSAGNTDTQY

D gene: NA
CDR3 length: 10
V gene: TRBV7-2
CDR3 protein: ASSLEVYGYT

D gene: NA
CDR3 length: 14
V gene: TRBV18
CDR3 protein: ASSPPSGVAKNIQY

D gene: NA
CDR3 length: 13
V gene: TRBV7-9
CDR3 protein: ASSLGAGTAYGYT

D gene: TRBD1
CDR3 length: 12
V gene: TRBV18
CDR3 protein: ASSGTGYYSPLH

D gene: TRBD2
CDR3 length: 11
V gene: TRBV9
CDR3 protein: ASSGGRNDEQF

D gene: NA
CDR3 length: 13
V gene: TRBV5-4
CDR3 protein: ASSLGRVSNTEAF

D gene: TRBD2
CDR3 length: 13
V gene: TRBV19
CDR3 protein: ASSIGTRSYNEQF

D gene: NA
CDR3 length: 13
V gene: TRBV16
CDR3 protein: ASSPRVPPPHEQY

D gene: TRBD1
CDR3 length: 13
V gene: TRBV7-8
CDR3 protein: ASSLGGQGYNEQF